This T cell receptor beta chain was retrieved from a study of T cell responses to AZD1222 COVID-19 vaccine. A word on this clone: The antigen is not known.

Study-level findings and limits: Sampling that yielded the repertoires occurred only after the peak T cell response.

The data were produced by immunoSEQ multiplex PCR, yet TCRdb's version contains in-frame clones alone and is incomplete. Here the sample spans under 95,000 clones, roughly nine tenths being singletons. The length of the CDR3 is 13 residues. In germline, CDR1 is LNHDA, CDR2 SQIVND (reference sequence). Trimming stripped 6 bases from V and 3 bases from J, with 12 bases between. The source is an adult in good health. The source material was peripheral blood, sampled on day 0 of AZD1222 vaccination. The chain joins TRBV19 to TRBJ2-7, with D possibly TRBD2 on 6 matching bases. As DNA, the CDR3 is TGTGCCAGTAGCGGAGGGGAGAGCTACGAGCAGTACTTC. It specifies CASSGGESYEQYF.